These 28 T cell receptor beta chains were sequenced from one sample in a study of T cell responses to AZD1222 COVID-19 vaccine. The assay was immunoSEQ multiplex PCR, and TCRdb's table has in-frame clones only and misses some. Found here are some 170,000 clones, approximately 93% of them singletons; the top ten hold roughly 1%. The starting material was peripheral blood, obtained on day 0 of AZD1222 vaccination. The receptors stem from an adult in good health.

This chain uses TRBV5-1 with TRBJ1-4, with TRBD1 as a possible D gene (5 bases). Germline loops: CDR1 SGHRS, CDR2 YFSETQ. The CDR3 has 17 residues. V lost 2 bases, J lost 5 bases, and 19 bases lay in between. CDR3 region: CASSFGGPPTENEKLFF. The CDR3 coding sequence is TGCGCCAGCAGCTTCGGGGGTCCCCCGACCGAGAATGAAAAACTGTTTTTT.

V usage is TRBV19 and J usage is TRBJ2-1, with a tentative D call TRBD2 (5 bases). The germline V and J ends were trimmed by 9 bases and 4 bases, with 13 bases remaining between them. Germline V gives CDR1 LNHDA, CDR2 SQIVND (reference sequence). This CDR3 is 13 amino acids long. This chain's CDR3 is CASSKSGYNEQFF. In DNA form, the CDR3 reads TGTGCCAGCTCGAAGAGCGGATACAATGAGCAGTTCTTC.

The genes are TRBV6-5 and TRBJ2-3, with D possibly TRBD1 on 6 matching bases. From germline, CDR1 is MNHEY and CDR2 SVGAGI. The CDR3 runs 14 residues. V gave up 7 bases and J gave up 1 base, with 12 bases separating them. The CDR3 bases are TGTGCCAGCATGAGTAGACAGGGCACAGATACGCAGTATTTT. It codes for CASMSRQGTDTQYF.

The chain combines TRBV6-5 with TRBJ2-7, with unresolved D. The CDR3 spans 13 residues. Germline V lookup: CDR1 MNHEY, CDR2 SVGAGI. The ends were cut back, 6 bases at V and 4 bases at J, with 13 bases in the middle. The CDR3 sequence is CASRPPGLYEQYF. The CDR3 nucleotides are TGTGCCAGCAGACCCCCAGGTCTATACGAGCAGTACTTC.

The gene calls are TRBV12-3 or TRBV12-4 and TRBJ1-5, with D hard to call. CDR3 length: 12 residues. Trimming shortened V by 3 bases and J by 5 bases, and 5 bases separated the two germline ends. CDR3 DNA: TGTGCCAGCAGTTTCTCAGATCAGCCCCAGCATTTT. Amino acid sequence: CASSFSDQPQHF.

The chain links TRBV3-1 (or the pseudogene TRBV3-2) to TRBJ1-1; no reliable D call. The germline V gene has CDR1 LGHDT and CDR2 YNNKEL (reference sequence). V gave up 3 bases and J gave up 6 bases, with 14 bases separating them. CDR3 length: 14 amino acids. CDR3 DNA sequence: TGTGCCAGCAGCCAGGTCTCGGACGGAGCTGAAGCTTTCTTT. Translated, it gives CASSQVSDGAEAFF.

This clone was picked up one time. V gene TRBV27 combines with J gene TRBJ2-5; maybe TRBD2 (5 bases). The CDR3 runs to 13 residues. The V gene lost 5 bases and the J gene lost 5 bases, with 12 bases spanning the gap. Per germline, CDR1 MNHEY and CDR2 SMNVEV (reference sequence). In DNA form, the CDR3 reads TGTGCCAGCAGTCGGGGTTCGGGGGAGACCCAGTACTTC. As protein: CASSRGSGETQYF.

This clone was seen just once. The chain employs TRBV5-1 and TRBJ2-3; TRBD1 matches at 12 bases. The V and J ends lost 4 bases and 5 bases, in that order; junction bases with no gene match: 8. The CDR3 runs 16 residues. Germline CDR1 reads SGHRS; CDR2 reads YFSETQ. This chain's CDR3 is CASSIRGQGAGDTQYF. The DNA for the CDR3 is TGCGCCAGCAGCATACGGGGACAGGGGGCTGGAGATACGCAGTATTTT.

The chain links TRBV5-4 to TRBJ2-2; D unclear. The length of the CDR3 is 12 residues. Germline V gene lookup returns CDR1 SGHNT and CDR2 YYREEE (reference sequence). The germline V and J ends were trimmed by 0 bases and 7 bases, with 4 bases remaining between them. The CDR3 sequence: CASSLEDGELFF. In nucleotides, the CDR3 is TGTGCCAGCAGCTTGGAGGACGGGGAGCTGTTTTTT. Looking up the rest from reference TRBV5-4 and TRBJ2-2 gives the full variable domain: ETGVTQSPTHLIKTRGQQVTLRCSSQSGHNTVSWYQQALGQGPQFIFQYYREEENGRGNFPPRFSGLQFPNYSSELNVNALELDDSALYLCASSLEDGELFFGEGSRLTVL.

V usage is TRBV7-6 and J usage is TRBJ2-3; TRBD2 aligns across 8 bases. With V trimmed by 5 bases and J by 4 bases, 8 bases remained unmatched. CDR1 SGHVS and CDR2 FNYEAQ come from the germline V gene. The CDR3 totals 15 residues. This CDR3 is CASSHGTSFADTQYF. The CDR3 region has the DNA TGTGCCAGCAGCCACGGGACTAGTTTTGCAGATACGCAGTATTTT.

The chain uses TRBV6-2 or TRBV6-3 and TRBJ1-1, with 10 bases lining up with TRBD1. The germline V gene has CDR1 MNHEY and CDR2 SVGEGT. The CDR3 is made up of 18 amino acids. The ends lost 2 bases at V and 5 bases at J; junction bases unmatched: 14. The DNA of the CDR3 is TGTGCCAGCAGTTACCCCCCTCGACAGGGGGCTTCATGGACTGAAGCTTTCTTT. Protein product: CASSYPPRQGASWTEAFF.

This sequence joins TRBV5-1 and TRBJ2-2, with TRBD1 as a possible D gene (5 bases). Germline CDR1 SGHRS, CDR2 YFSETQ. CDR3 size: 13 residues. V was shortened by 4 bases and J by 6 bases, with 10 bases between the two germline ends. CDR3 sequence: CASSEPRAGELFF. Written as DNA, the CDR3 is TGCGCCAGCAGCGAACCCAGGGCCGGGGAGCTGTTTTTT. Based on the CDR3 plus reference TRBV5-1 and TRBJ2-2, the full variable domain is KAGVTQTPRYLIKTRGQQVTLSCSPISGHRSVSWYQQTPGQGLQFLFEYFSETQRNKGNFPGRFSGRQFSNSRSEMNVSTLELGDSALYLCASSEPRAGELFFGEGSRLTVL.

The chain is built from TRBV7-9 and TRBJ1-4; TRBD1 is a possible D gene (5 bases). CDR1 is SEHNR and CDR2 is FQNEAQ in the germline V gene (reference sequence). CDR3 size: 15 residues. V lost 4 bases and J 2 bases, leaving 11 bases between the germline ends. In DNA, the CDR3 is TGTGCCAGCAGCTCTCCCGGGGGGACTAATGAAAAACTGTTTTTT. Its translation: CASSSPGGTNEKLFF.

The chain joins TRBV27 to TRBJ1-2; D not resolved. The V end was cut by 3 bases, the J end by 8 bases, with 16 bases between. This CDR3 region has 14 residues. CDR1 is MNHEY, CDR2 SMNVEV, per germline (reference sequence). The CDR3 reads CASSFTGTLGGYTF. CDR3 nucleotide sequence: TGTGCCAGCAGTTTCACGGGTACCCTTGGGGGCTACACCTTC.

This clone was recorded once. The rearrangement uses TRBV28 and TRBJ1-5; TRBD1 agrees at 10 bases. This CDR3 has 12 residues. Germline-derived CDR1 and CDR2 are MDHEN and SYDVKM. Trimming at V came to 11 bases and at J to 2 bases, leaving 0 bases not matched to a gene. CDR3 bases: TGTGCCGGACAGGGGGGCAATCAGCCCCAGCATTTT. Protein product: CAGQGGNQPQHF. The full variable domain, rest sourced from reference TRBV28 and TRBJ1-5, is DVKVTQSSRYLVKRTGEKVFLECVQDMDHENMFWYRQDPGLGLRLIYFSYDVKMKEKGDIPEGYSVSREKKERFSLILESASTNQTSMYLCAGQGGNQPQHFGDGTRLSIL.

The genes are TRBV27 and TRBJ1-6; D not certain. CDR3 length equals 16 residues. Germline V gene lookup returns CDR1 MNHEY and CDR2 SMNVEV (reference sequence). V lost 5 bases and J 7 bases, leaving 18 bases between the germline ends. The CDR3 sequence is CASSGPGREGNSPLHF. Written as DNA, the CDR3 is TGTGCCAGCAGTGGGCCCGGGCGGGAAGGCAATTCACCCCTCCACTTT.

The chain couples TRBV7-3 to TRBJ2-7; TRBD2 might be the D (7 bases). Germline assignment: CDR1 SGHTA and CDR2 FQGTGA. V lost 0 bases and J lost 8, with 14 bases in between. The CDR3 covers 14 residues. CDR3 in amino acids: CASSLTGGTSKQYF. CDR3 coding DNA: TGTGCCAGCAGCTTAACGGGGGGGACATCGAAGCAGTACTTC.

CDR3 in DNA: TGTGCCAGCAGCTTTCTGGGCGATACGCAGTATTTT. Translation gives CASSFLGDTQYF. V is TRBV7-9 and J is TRBJ2-3; D gene unclear. The CDR3 loop spans 12 amino acids. V lost 3 bases to trimming and J lost 6 bases, with 7 bases between them. CDR1 SEHNR and CDR2 FQNEAQ come from the germline V gene (reference sequence).

The chain carries TRBV13 and TRBJ2-7; D ambiguous. The CDR3 covers 13 residues. Germline V CDR1 and CDR2: PRHDT, FYEKMQ (reference sequence). Trimming pared 5 bases from V and 2 bases from J, leaving 10 bases between. CDR3 in amino acids: CASSPGRAYEQYF. The CDR3 DNA sequence: TGTGCCAGCAGCCCCGGACGGGCCTACGAGCAGTACTTC.

The genes are TRBV5-6 and TRBJ1-2; D is possibly TRBD1 (6 bases). The germline V gene has CDR1 SGHDT and CDR2 YYEEEE. This CDR3 has 13 residues. The ends were cut back, 4 bases at V and 4 bases at J, with 11 bases in the middle. The CDR3: CASSLDRIYGYTF. The CDR3 DNA reads TGTGCCAGCAGCCTGGACAGAATCTATGGCTACACCTTC.

The chain uses TRBV10-2 and TRBJ1-1, with D possibly TRBD1 on 5 matching bases. The CDR3 spans 12 residues. Germline CDR1 reads WSHSY; CDR2 reads SAAADI. V was cut by 8 bases and J by 4 bases, with 11 bases left in between. The CDR3, as DNA: TGCGCCAGCGGCTGGGGCTTCACTGAAGCTTTCTTT. As protein: CASGWGFTEAFF.

The rearrangement joins TRBV28 to TRBJ1-5, with D perhaps matching TRBD1 (6 bases). The V end lost 4 bases, the J end lost 0 bases, and 16 bases lay between the germline ends. This CDR3 spans 17 amino acids. Germline CDR1 and CDR2: MDHEN and SYDVKM. As DNA, the CDR3 is TGTGCCAGCAGTTCCAGGGGATTGGCTTATAGCAATCAGCCCCAGCATTTT. Its protein is CASSSRGLAYSNQPQHF.

This chain links TRBV9 with TRBJ1-5; D unclear. The V gene's germline CDR1 is SGDLS and CDR2 YYNGEE. There are 15 residues in the CDR3. Trimming shortened V by 0 bases and J by 1 base, and 8 bases separated the two germline ends. Here the CDR3 reads CASSVVGGSNQPQHF. The CDR3 DNA is TGTGCCAGCAGCGTAGTAGGTGGAAGCAATCAGCCCCAGCATTTT.

In nucleotides, the CDR3 is TGCGCCAGCAGCTTCCCACTAGCGGGGGGGTTGATCACAGATACGCAGTATTTT. Amino acids: CASSFPLAGGLITDTQYF. The V call is TRBV5-1, the J call TRBJ2-3; 13 positions match TRBD2. V dropped 2 bases and J dropped 2; count of bases not matched to a gene: 8. Germline V gives CDR1 SGHRS, CDR2 YFSETQ. This CDR3 comprises 18 residues. Combining the CDR3 with reference TRBV5-1 and TRBJ2-3 gives the whole variable domain KAGVTQTPRYLIKTRGQQVTLSCSPISGHRSVSWYQQTPGQGLQFLFEYFSETQRNKGNFPGRFSGRQFSNSRSEMNVSTLELGDSALYLCASSFPLAGGLITDTQYFGPGTRLTVL.

This clone appeared a few times. The chain is built from TRBV6-5 and TRBJ1-5, with D perhaps matching TRBD1 (5 bases). The germline CDR1 and CDR2 sequences are MNHEY and SVGAGI. The CDR3 totals 12 residues. V lost 9 bases, J lost 7 bases, and 13 bases lay in between. The CDR3 nucleotides read TGTGCCAGTTCTTGGACATCCCAGCCCCAGCATTTT. Amino acid sequence: CASSWTSQPQHF.

The chain has TRBV18 and TRBJ1-6, with D tentatively TRBD1 (5 bases). CDR1 and CDR2 from the germline V gene are KGHSH and LQKENI. The V end lost 4 bases, the J end lost 6 bases, and 22 bases lay between the germline ends. The CDR3 runs 18 residues. In DNA form, the CDR3 reads TGTGCCAGCTCACAAGCGGGGCCGAGTAAATCTTTTAATTCACCCCTCCACTTT. Translating it yields CASSQAGPSKSFNSPLHF.

The chain carries TRBV30 and TRBJ2-3, with D possibly being TRBD1 (5 bases). V was pared by 2 bases and J by 3 bases, with 6 bases between. CDR1 GTSNPN and CDR2 SVGIG come from the germline V gene (reference sequence). CDR3 length: 12 residues. CDR3 nucleotide sequence: TGTGCCTGGAGTCCAGGGACAGATACGCAGTATTTT. Translation: CAWSPGTDTQYF. Variable domain in full (rest from reference TRBV30 and TRBJ2-3): SQTIHQWPATLVQPVGSPLSLECTVEGTSNPNLYWYRQAAGRGLQLLFYSVGIGQISSEVPQNLSASRPQDRQFILSSKKLLLSDSGFYLCAWSPGTDTQYFGPGTRLTVL.

CDR3 DNA sequence: TGCGCCAGCAGCCTCGAGGGGGCAGGATCTTTCTTT. Translation: CASSLEGAGSFF. This chain joins TRBV5-1 and TRBJ1-1, with 7 bases matching TRBD1. There are 12 residues in the CDR3. The ends lost 4 bases at V and 12 bases at J; junction bases unmatched: 9. CDR1 is SGHRS, CDR2 YFSETQ, per germline.